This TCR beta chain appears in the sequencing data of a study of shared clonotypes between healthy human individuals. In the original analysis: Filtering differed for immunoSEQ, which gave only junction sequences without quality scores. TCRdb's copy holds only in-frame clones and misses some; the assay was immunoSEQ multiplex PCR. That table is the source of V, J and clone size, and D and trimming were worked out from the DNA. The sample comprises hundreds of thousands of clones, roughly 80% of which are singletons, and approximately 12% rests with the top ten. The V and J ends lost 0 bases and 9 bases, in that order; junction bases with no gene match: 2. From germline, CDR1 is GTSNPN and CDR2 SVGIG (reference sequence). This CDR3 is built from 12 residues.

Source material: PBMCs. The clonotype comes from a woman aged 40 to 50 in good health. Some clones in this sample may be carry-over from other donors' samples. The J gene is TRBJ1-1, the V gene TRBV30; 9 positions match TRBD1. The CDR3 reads CAWSVYRGQAFF. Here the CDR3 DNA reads TGTGCCTGGAGTGTTTACAGGGGGCAAGCTTTCTTT.